This T cell receptor beta chain was retrieved from a study of CD8 T cell repertoires and HIV-1 epitope variants. Sequencing was performed with immunoSEQ multiplex PCR; in TCRdb, only in-frame clones are kept and a portion is missing. The sample has some 87,000 clones, 70% to 75% seen once. Trimming stripped 2 bases from V and 1 base from J, with 5 bases between. CDR1 is LGHNT, CDR2 FRNRAP, per germline. The CDR3 has 13 amino acids. This clone appeared a few times. The TCR sequence derives from a male donor with HIV. The gene calls are TRBV12-5 and TRBJ1-1; D is ambiguous. Material: uncultured baseline CD8+ T cells from peripheral blood mononuclear cells (PBMCs). The CDR3 DNA is TGTGCTAGTGGTTTGAGTCCGAACACTGAAGCTTTCTTT. It is translated as CASGLSPNTEAFF.